This T cell receptor (beta chain) is from a study of blood T cell repertoires in COVID-19. About the study: Sample material is recorded as cDNA or gDNA derived from T cells, B-cell-depleted T cells, or PBMCs.

Measured with immunoSEQ multiplex PCR; TCRdb has only the in-frame clones, and not every one. Here the sample spans 50,000 or so clones, 80% to 90% being singletons. From germline, CDR1 is MDHEN and CDR2 SYDVKM. The CDR3 runs 15 residues. This clone appeared a few times. An end of the junction does not agree with germline; a read error may underlie this. This TCR was sampled from a man older than 75 with acute or convalescent COVID-19. Sequencing was done on a sample of peripheral blood. The chain links TRBV28 to TRBJ2-3, with 12 nucleotides matching TRBD1. CDR3 coding DNA: TGTGCCAGCACATTCGGGACAGGGGGCACCGATACGCAGTATTTT. It specifies CASTFGTGGTDTQYF.